This entry lists 13 T cell receptor beta chains sequenced from one sample in a study of blood T cell repertoires in COVID-19. Measured with immunoSEQ multiplex PCR; TCRdb has only the in-frame clones, and not every one. The sample records 200,000 to 250,000 clones, roughly 89% being singletons. Sequencing used PBMCs or T cells enriched from blood (not recorded which). Every receptor here comes from a woman aged 25-40 years who had recovered from COVID-19.

The genes are TRBV7-8 and TRBJ2-1; D unclear. V shed 2 bases and J shed 5 bases, with 13 bases lying between them. The CDR3 length is 15 residues. Germline CDR1 is SGHVS and CDR2 is FQNEAQ. CDR3 region: CASSLFRFPNNEQFF. CDR3 DNA sequence: TGTGCCAGCAGCTTATTTCGGTTTCCCAACAATGAGCAGTTCTTC.

V usage is TRBV5-6 and J usage is TRBJ1-1; 8 nucleotides agree with TRBD1. V lost 2 bases, J lost 1 base, and 7 bases stayed unmatched. The CDR3 sequence is 16 residues long. The germline V gene encodes CDR1 SGHDT and CDR2 YYEEEE. CDR3: CASSFIDRGQNTEAFF. The CDR3 coding sequence is TGTGCCAGCAGCTTTATAGACAGGGGTCAGAACACTGAAGCTTTCTTT.

This chain connects TRBV19 to TRBJ2-7; 10 positions agree with TRBD2. The V gene end was trimmed by 4 bases and the J gene end by 6 bases; junction bases not matched to a gene: 9. Germline assignment: CDR1 LNHDA and CDR2 SQIVND (reference sequence). The CDR3 is 15 residues long. The CDR3 here is CASSTSGRGWPEQYF. For the CDR3, the DNA is TGTGCCAGTAGTACTAGCGGGAGAGGTTGGCCCGAGCAGTACTTC.

This sequence joins TRBV11-2 and TRBJ1-2; D is ambiguous. The CDR3 spans 14 residues. CDR1 and CDR2 (germline): SGHAT, FQNNGV. V lost 0 bases, J lost 7 bases, and 12 bases lay in between. CDR3 loop: CASSLDWAVGGYTF. As DNA, the CDR3 is TGTGCCAGCAGCTTAGATTGGGCAGTAGGTGGCTACACCTTC.

This clone was seen more than once but under ten times. This chain uses TRBV18 with TRBJ1-4; TRBD1 matches 9 bases. The J segment lost 7 bases and the V segment lost 4 bases, leaving 7 bases of the junction unmatched. In germline, CDR1 is KGHSH, CDR2 LQKENI. This CDR3 is 15 amino acids long. For the CDR3, the DNA is TGTGCCAGCTCACAAGAGGGGACAGGGCTTGAAAAACTGTTTTTT. As protein: CASSQEGTGLEKLFF.

The chain carries TRBV19 and TRBJ1-5, with 8 bases fitting TRBD1. The V and J ends lost 5 bases and 3 bases, in that order; junction bases with no gene match: 9. Germline V lookup: CDR1 LNHDA, CDR2 SQIVND (reference sequence). There are 16 residues in the CDR3. The CDR3 DNA reads TGTGCCAGTAGTCCAATAACAGGGGGACCCAATCAGCCCCAGCATTTT. This encodes CASSPITGGPNQPQHF.

There are a few counts of this clone. The chain combines TRBV30 with TRBJ1-2; TRBD1 matches at 10 bases. J gave up 5 bases and V 8 bases, and 8 bases lay outside the gene matches. Germline V CDR1 and CDR2: GTSNPN, SVGIG (reference sequence). The CDR3 loop spans 13 amino acids. This CDR3 is CAHDRGLRYGYTF. The DNA of the CDR3 is TGTGCCCATGACAGGGGGCTAAGGTATGGCTACACCTTC.

The sample holds one count of this clone. V is TRBV4-1 and J is TRBJ1-5, with 8 nucleotides matching TRBD1. The germline CDR1 and CDR2 sequences are MGHRA and YSYEKL. With 2 bases clipped from V and 6 bases from J, the junction kept 3 bases outside the gene matches. The CDR3 extends over 14 amino acids. CDR3: CASSQSGGGQPQHF. The CDR3 bases are TGCGCCAGCAGCCAATCAGGGGGCGGTCAGCCCCAGCATTTT.

Only one count was recorded for this clone. This chain uses TRBV27 with TRBJ1-1; D may be TRBD1 (5 bases). The CDR3 sequence is 13 residues long. V lost 2 bases to trimming and J lost 5 bases, with 9 bases between them. Germline loops: CDR1 MNHEY, CDR2 SMNVEV (reference sequence). The CDR3: CASSLGGRTEAFF. CDR3 in DNA: TGTGCCAGCAGTTTAGGGGGGAGGACTGAAGCTTTCTTT.

The rearrangement links TRBV12-3 or TRBV12-4 to TRBJ2-7; D is possibly TRBD2 (6 bases). V was cut by 5 bases and J by 6 bases, with 14 bases left in between. The CDR3 has 13 residues. CDR3 coding DNA: TGTGCCAGCAGTAGAGGACTACTGGGCGAGCAGTACTTC. As protein: CASSRGLLGEQYF.

The chain combines TRBV29-1 with TRBJ2-1, with TRBD2 identical over 10 bases. With V trimmed by 3 bases and J by 6 bases, 8 bases remained unmatched. Germline values: CDR1 SQVTM, CDR2 ANQGSEA. This CDR3 has 15 amino acids. The CDR3 loop is CSVDSGLAGANEQFF. The DNA of the CDR3 is TGCAGCGTTGATAGTGGTCTAGCGGGAGCCAATGAGCAGTTCTTC.

This chain connects TRBV12-3 or TRBV12-4 to TRBJ1-1; no firm D call. V lost 3 bases to trimming and J lost 8 bases, with 10 bases between them. The CDR3 contains 12 residues. CDR3 sequence: CASSLEGFEAFF. The CDR3 DNA reads TGTGCCAGCAGTTTGGAGGGATTCGAAGCTTTCTTT.

The chain joins TRBV21-1 to TRBJ1-2. TRBV21-1 is an annotated pseudogene. This CDR3 is 12 amino acids long. The CDR3 nucleotides read TGTGCCAGCAGCAAATCGGGTAGAATCGGCACCTTC. Its translation is CASSKSGRIGTF.